This is a list of T cell receptor beta chains from one sample in a study of blood T cell repertoires in COVID-19. Assay used: immunoSEQ multiplex PCR; TCRdb lists only in-frame clones, some missing. This sample has roughly 100,000 clones, with approximately 84% found just once. The source material was peripheral blood. These receptors all come from a human donor in a cohort sampled during active or convalescent COVID-19. The CDR3 runs from the conserved cysteine through the conserved F or W. A D gene is named only where the DNA matches it firmly. Clone size appears in some rows only: once, few, many, or a class for an expanded clone.

TRBD2 TRBJ2-3 15 NA TRBV7-6 TGTGCCAGCAGCCCAATAGCGGGGGGGGGAGATACGCAGTATTTT CASSPIAGGGDTQYF
NA TRBJ2-2 16 NA TRBV7-3 TGTGCCAGCAGTTTAAACCGGGTTCAAGGCACCGGGGAGCTGTTTTTT CASSLNRVQGTGELFF
NA TRBJ1-2 12 few TRBV5-4 TGTGCCAGCAGCTCAACAGGGCATGGCTACACCTTC CASSSTGHGYTF
NA TRBJ1-1 13 NA TRBV6-6 TGTGCCAGCATCCTACAGCCGGAAACTGAAGCTTTCTTT CASILQPETEAFF
NA TRBJ1-1 14 NA TRBV5-1 TGCGCCAGCAGCCTAAACAGGGCCAACACTGAAGCTTTCTTT CASSLNRANTEAFF
NA TRBJ1-1 12 once TRBV9 TGTGCCAGCAGGGGCAGGGAAACTGAAGCTTTCTTT CASRGRETEAFF
NA TRBJ2-5 13 NA TRBV9 TGTGCCAGCAGGGCGACAGGCGCGGAGACCCAGTACTTC CASRATGAETQYF
NA TRBJ2-2 12 NA TRBV19 TGTGCCAGTAGTACAGGGGTCGGGGAGCTGTTTTTT CASSTGVGELFF
TRBD1 TRBJ2-5 15 NA TRBV9 TGTGCCAGCAGCGTAGGGAACAGGGGATTCGAGACCCAGTACTTC CASSVGNRGFETQYF
NA TRBJ2-3 16 once TRBV5-1 TGCGCCAGCAGCTTGGCCGGGCAGGGTCGGACAGATACGCAGTATTTT CASSLAGQGRTDTQYF
NA TRBJ2-1 13 NA TRBV2 TGTGCCAGCAGTGTCGGCAGGTGGAATGAGCAGTTCTTC CASSVGRWNEQFF
NA TRBJ1-5 15 few TRBV7-2 TGTGCCAGCAGCCCACAGGGAGGGTGGAATCAGCCCCAGCATTTT CASSPQGGWNQPQHF
NA TRBJ2-7 13 NA TRBV7-2 TGTGCCAGCACCCTGCGCTCGAGTTACGAGCAGTACTTC CASTLRSSYEQYF
TRBD1 TRBJ1-2 12 NA TRBV7-9 TGTGCCAGCAGCCGGACAGGGTATGGCTACACCTTC CASSRTGYGYTF
TRBD2 TRBJ2-3 15 NA TRBV5-1 TGCGCCAGCAGCCCCGGTAGCGGGGGGCGGGATACGCAGTATTTT CASSPGSGGRDTQYF
TRBD1 TRBJ1-1 15 once TRBV30 TGTGCCTGGAGTATGCACAGGGGGCCGGGAACTGAAGCTTTCTTT CAWSMHRGPGTEAFF
TRBD1 TRBJ1-1 16 NA TRBV5-1 TGCGCCAGCTCATACACAGGGGGCATTATGAACACTGAAGCTTTCTTT CASSYTGGIMNTEAFF
NA TRBJ1-1 15 NA TRBV19 TGTGCCAGTAGTATAGAGGTTGGGGGAGGGACTGAAGCTTTCTTT CASSIEVGGGTEAFF
NA TRBJ2-3 16 NA TRBV4-1 TGCGCCAGCAGCCATTTTCAGGGTACAGGCACAGATACGCAGTATTTT CASSHFQGTGTDTQYF
TRBD2 TRBJ2-5 14 NA TRBV3-1/TRBV3-2 TGTGCCAGCAGCCGGACTAGCGGGGAACTCGCCCAGTACTTC CASSRTSGELAQYF
NA TRBJ2-7 16 NA TRBV11-3 TGTGCCAGCAGCTTAGTTTCCGGAACAGGGAAAGAAGAGCAGTACTTC CASSLVSGTGKEEQYF
NA TRBJ1-5 12 NA TRBV30 TGTGCCTGGAGTCCCCGGGGACAGCCCCAGCATTTT CAWSPRGQPQHF
NA TRBJ2-5 13 few TRBV7-7 TGTGCCAGCAGCTTCGGACAGCAAGAGACCCAGTACTTC CASSFGQQETQYF
NA TRBJ1-1 13 NA TRBV30 TGTGCCTGGGCCCACCACATGAACACTGAAGCTTTCTTT CAWAHHMNTEAFF
TRBD2 TRBJ2-3 16 NA TRBV7-9 TGTGCCAGCAGCCTTCGGGCTAGCGGGACCACAGATACGCAGTATTTT CASSLRASGTTDTQYF
TRBD1 TRBJ2-7 15 few TRBV25-1 TGTGCCAGCAGCACCGGGACAGGGACGCCCTACGAGCAGTACTTC CASSTGTGTPYEQYF
TRBD1 TRBJ1-3 13 NA TRBV4-1 TGCGCCAGCAGCCAGACAGGGGGAAACACCATATATTTT CASSQTGGNTIYF